The T cell receptor beta chain described here comes from a study of blood T cell repertoires in COVID-19. Study-level information: T cells, B-cell-depleted T cells, or PBMCs supplied cDNA or gDNA.

The CDR3 has 13 amino acids. Per the germline V gene, CDR1 is SEHNR and CDR2 is FQNEAQ (reference sequence). Trimming stripped 5 bases from V and 0 bases from J, with 5 bases between. Some clones are missing from TCRdb's copy, which holds only in-frame ones; the method was immunoSEQ multiplex PCR. The profile covers 50,000 to 70,000 clones, with more than 85% appearing a single time and under 3% taken by the ten largest. V usage is TRBV7-9 and J usage is TRBJ1-5; D call uncertain. This sequence originates from a man aged 60 to 75 with acute or convalescent COVID-19. The sample consisted of peripheral blood. The CDR3 DNA sequence: TGTGCCAGCAGCCTAAATAGCAATCAGCCCCAGCATTTT. Amino acids: CASSLNSNQPQHF.